The count of the clone carrying this T cell receptor beta chain is one. Antigen: not known. Sequenced by immunoSEQ multiplex PCR; TCRdb stores in-frame clones only, minus some. The data hold 130,000 to 150,000 clones, with about nine tenths observed a single time. The data derive from a study of T cell responses to AZD1222 COVID-19 vaccine. Study observations and caveats: Researchers took repertoire samples only after the peak T cell response had come.

The sequence derives from an adult who received the AZD1222 COVID-19 vaccine. The sample here was peripheral blood, taken 28 days after the second AZD1222 dose.

The CDR3 nucleotides read TGCGCCAGCAGCTTGGGACCGACAGGGTCGATATGGACAGATACGCAGTATTTT. Translation: CASSLGPTGSIWTDTQYF. The chain is built from TRBV5-1 and TRBJ2-3, with 7 bases aligning to TRBD1. This CDR3 is 18 amino acids long. Germline values: CDR1 SGHRS, CDR2 YFSETQ. J gave up 3 bases and V 0 bases, and 13 bases lay outside the gene matches.